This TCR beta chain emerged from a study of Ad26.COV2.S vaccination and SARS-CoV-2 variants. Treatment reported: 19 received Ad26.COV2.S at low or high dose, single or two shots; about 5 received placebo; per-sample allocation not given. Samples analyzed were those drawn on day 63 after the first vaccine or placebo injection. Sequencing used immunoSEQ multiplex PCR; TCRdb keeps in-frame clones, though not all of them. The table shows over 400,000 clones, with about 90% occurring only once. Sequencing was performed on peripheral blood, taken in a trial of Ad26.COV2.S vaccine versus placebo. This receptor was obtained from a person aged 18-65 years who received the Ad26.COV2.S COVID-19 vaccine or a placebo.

CDR3 protein: CASSRGHPLPNEQFF. The CDR3 nucleotides are TGTGCCAGCAGCCGAGGACACCCCCTTCCCAATGAGCAGTTCTTC. V is TRBV28 and J is TRBJ2-1, with D possibly matching TRBD1 (5 bases). The CDR3 runs 15 residues. CDR1 and CDR2 from the germline V gene are MDHEN and SYDVKM. The V and J ends lost 6 bases and 6 bases respectively, with 18 bases between them. Full variable domain (rest looked up from reference TRBV28 and TRBJ2-1): DVKVTQSSRYLVKRTGEKVFLECVQDMDHENMFWYRQDPGLGLRLIYFSYDVKMKEKGDIPEGYSVSREKKERFSLILESASTNQTSMYLCASSRGHPLPNEQFFGPGTRLTVL.